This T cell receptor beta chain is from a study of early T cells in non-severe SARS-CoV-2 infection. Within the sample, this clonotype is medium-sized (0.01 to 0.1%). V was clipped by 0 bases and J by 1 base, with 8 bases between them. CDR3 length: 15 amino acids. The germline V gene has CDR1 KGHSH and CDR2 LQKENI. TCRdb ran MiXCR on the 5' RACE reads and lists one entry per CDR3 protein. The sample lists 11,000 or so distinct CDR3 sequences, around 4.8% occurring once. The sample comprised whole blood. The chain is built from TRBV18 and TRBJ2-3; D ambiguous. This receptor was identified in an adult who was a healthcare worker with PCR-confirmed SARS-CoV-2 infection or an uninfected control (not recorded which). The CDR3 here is CASSPPLFGTDTQYF. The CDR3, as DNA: TGTGCCAGCTCACCACCTTTATTCGGCACAGATACGCAGTATTTT.